This TCR beta chain came from a study of T cell responses to AZD1222 COVID-19 vaccine. TCRdb's table, derived via immunoSEQ multiplex PCR, lists solely in-frame clones and lacks some. Of about 150,000 clones detected, roughly nine tenths appear once; the ten largest clones hold under 2%. As to this clone: As yet, its antigen is unknown.

Study-level points and caveats: Vaccination with two AZD1222 doses was followed by a rise in Spike-specific TCR breadth and depth.

This CDR3 region has 17 residues. V gave up 5 bases and J gave up 6 bases; unmatched junction bases: 15. Germline lookup yields CDR1 SGHTA and CDR2 FQGNSA. This chain links TRBV7-2 with TRBJ2-1, with TRBD2 matching 8 bases. The specimen comprised peripheral blood, sampled on day 0 of AZD1222 vaccination. The clonotype comes from an adult in good health. Here the CDR3 reads CASSRIPGLGLSNEQFF. CDR3 bases: TGTGCCAGCAGCCGGATTCCGGGACTAGGTCTCTCCAATGAGCAGTTCTTC.